The 5 T cell receptor beta chains below were found in one sample sequenced in a study of neurological immune-mediated disorders. TCRdb itself ran the 5' RACE reads through MiXCR, one entry per CDR3 protein. This sample yields 40,000 to 50,000 distinct CDR3 sequences, of which 2.5% are seen a single time; about 12% belongs to the top ten. What was sequenced was PBMCs. All receptors come from a man younger than 45 with multiple sclerosis.

This clonotype was recorded many times. The V and J genes are TRBV7-2 and TRBJ1-5, with TRBD1 as a possible D gene (5 bases). Deletions cut 5 bases from V and 5 bases from J, with 13 bases between. This CDR3 is built from 14 residues. Germline CDR1 is SGHTA and CDR2 is FQGNSA. The CDR3 region is CASSPRGGDQPQHF. The CDR3 DNA follows: TGTGCCAGCAGCCCCCGAGGAGGGGATCAGCCCCAGCATTTT. Variable domain in full (rest from reference TRBV7-2 and TRBJ1-5): GAGVSQSPSNKVTEKGKDVELRCDPISGHTALYWYRQSLGQGLEFLIYFQGNSAPDKSGLPSDRFSAERTGGSVSTLTIQRTQQEDSAVYLCASSPRGGDQPQHFGDGTRLSIL.

The table lists this clonotype with many counts. This chain connects TRBV20-1 to TRBJ2-1; TRBD2 agrees at 14 bases. CDR1 and CDR2 from the germline V gene are DFQATT and SNEGSKA (reference sequence). After removal of 6 bases from V and 8 bases from J, the junction contained 9 bases not matched to a gene. The CDR3 covers 15 residues. This chain's CDR3 is CSAPRLAGGFYEQFF. DNA of the CDR3: TGCAGTGCCCCGAGACTAGCGGGAGGGTTCTATGAGCAGTTCTTC.

This clonotype was found many times. This chain's CDR3 is CASRSGGRYNEQFF. The CDR3 DNA is TGTGCCAGCAGATCAGGGGGACGCTACAATGAGCAGTTCTTC. This chain uses TRBV12-3 or TRBV12-4 with TRBJ2-1; 7 nucleotides match TRBD1. V was pared by 6 bases and J by 3 bases, with 5 bases of the junction left unmatched. This CDR3 comprises 14 residues.

This clonotype was detected ten times or more. This chain connects TRBV20-1 to TRBJ2-7; D is undetermined. The CDR3 runs 14 residues. The V gene lost 7 bases and the J gene lost 0 bases, with 16 bases spanning the gap. The germline CDR1 and CDR2 sequences are DFQATT and SNEGSKA (reference sequence). The CDR3, as DNA: TGCAGTGGTTCAAGTTCCGAAAACTCCTACGAGCAGTACTTC. Protein: CSGSSSENSYEQYF.

This clonotype was counted many times. The J gene is TRBJ2-7, the V gene TRBV5-1; D is ambiguous. Germline assignment: CDR1 SGHRS and CDR2 YFSETQ. The CDR3 contains 16 residues. V lost 4 bases to trimming and J lost 3 bases, with 20 bases between them. Written as DNA, the CDR3 is TGCGCCAGCAGCGACCCGAGGCTTACTGGCGACTACGAGCAGTACTTC. Protein product: CASSDPRLTGDYEQYF.